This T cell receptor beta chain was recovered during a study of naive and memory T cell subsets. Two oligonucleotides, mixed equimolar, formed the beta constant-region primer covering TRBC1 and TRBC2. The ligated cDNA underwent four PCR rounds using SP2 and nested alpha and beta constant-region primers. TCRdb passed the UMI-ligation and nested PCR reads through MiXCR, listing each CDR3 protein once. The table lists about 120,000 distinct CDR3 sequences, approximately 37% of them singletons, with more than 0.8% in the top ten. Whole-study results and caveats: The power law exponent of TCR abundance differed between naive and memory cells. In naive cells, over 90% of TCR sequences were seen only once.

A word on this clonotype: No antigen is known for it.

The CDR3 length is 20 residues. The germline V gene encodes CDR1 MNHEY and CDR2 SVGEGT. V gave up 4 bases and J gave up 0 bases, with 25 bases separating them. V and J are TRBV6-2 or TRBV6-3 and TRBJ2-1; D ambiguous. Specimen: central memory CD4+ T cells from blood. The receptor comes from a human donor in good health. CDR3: CASSFPPTERRLGSYNEQFF. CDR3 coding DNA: TGTGCCAGCAGTTTCCCTCCCACAGAGAGGCGACTGGGCTCCTACAATGAGCAGTTCTTC.